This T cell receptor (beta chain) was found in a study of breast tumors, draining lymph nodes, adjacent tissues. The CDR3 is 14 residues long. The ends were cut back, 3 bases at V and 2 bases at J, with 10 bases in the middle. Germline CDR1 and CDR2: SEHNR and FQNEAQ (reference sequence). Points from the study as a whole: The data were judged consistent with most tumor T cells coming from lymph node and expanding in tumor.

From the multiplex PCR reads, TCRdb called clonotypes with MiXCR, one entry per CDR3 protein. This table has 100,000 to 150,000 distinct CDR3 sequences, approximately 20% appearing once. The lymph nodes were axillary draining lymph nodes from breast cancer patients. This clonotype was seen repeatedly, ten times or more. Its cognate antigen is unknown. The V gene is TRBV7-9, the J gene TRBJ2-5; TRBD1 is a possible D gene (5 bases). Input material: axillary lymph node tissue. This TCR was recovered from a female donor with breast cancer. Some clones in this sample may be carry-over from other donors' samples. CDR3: CASSFGPGQETQYF. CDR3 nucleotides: TGTGCCAGCAGCTTCGGCCCAGGGCAAGAGACCCAGTACTTC.